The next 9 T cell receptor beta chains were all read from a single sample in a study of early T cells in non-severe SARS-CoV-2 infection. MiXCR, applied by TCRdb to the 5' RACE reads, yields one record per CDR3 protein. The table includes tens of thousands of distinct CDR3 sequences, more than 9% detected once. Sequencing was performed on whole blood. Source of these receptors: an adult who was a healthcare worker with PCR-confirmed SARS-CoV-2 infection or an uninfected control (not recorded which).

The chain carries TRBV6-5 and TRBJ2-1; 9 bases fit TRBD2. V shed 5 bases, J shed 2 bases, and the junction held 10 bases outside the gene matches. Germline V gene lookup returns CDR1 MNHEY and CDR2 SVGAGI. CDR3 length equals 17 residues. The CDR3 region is CASSPRRGGNAYNEQFF. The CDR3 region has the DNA TGTGCCAGCAGTCCCCGGCGGGGGGGAAACGCCTACAATGAGCAGTTCTTC.

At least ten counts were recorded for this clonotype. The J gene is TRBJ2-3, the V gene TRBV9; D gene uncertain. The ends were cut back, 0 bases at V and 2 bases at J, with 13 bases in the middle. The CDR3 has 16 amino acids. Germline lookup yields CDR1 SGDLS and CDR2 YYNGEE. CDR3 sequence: CASSVDFGGNTDTQYF. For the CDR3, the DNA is TGTGCCAGCAGCGTAGACTTTGGCGGAAACACAGATACGCAGTATTTT.

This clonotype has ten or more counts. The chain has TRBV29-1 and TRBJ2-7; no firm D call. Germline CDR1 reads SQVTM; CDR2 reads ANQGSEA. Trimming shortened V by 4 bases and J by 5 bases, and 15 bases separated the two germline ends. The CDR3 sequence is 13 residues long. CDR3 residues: CSVGAPAGNEQYF. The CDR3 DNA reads TGCAGCGTTGGGGCCCCGGCAGGTAACGAGCAGTACTTC.

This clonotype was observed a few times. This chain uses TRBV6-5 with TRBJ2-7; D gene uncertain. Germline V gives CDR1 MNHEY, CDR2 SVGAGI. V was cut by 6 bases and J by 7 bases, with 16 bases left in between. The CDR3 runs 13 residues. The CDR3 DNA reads TGTGCCAGCAGATCGAAGGGCCTGAGAGAGCAGTACTTC. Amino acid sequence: CASRSKGLREQYF.

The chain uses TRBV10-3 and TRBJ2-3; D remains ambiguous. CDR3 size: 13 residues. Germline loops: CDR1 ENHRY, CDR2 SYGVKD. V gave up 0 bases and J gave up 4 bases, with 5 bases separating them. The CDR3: CAISESIADTQYF. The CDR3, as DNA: TGTGCCATCAGTGAGTCGATAGCAGATACGCAGTATTTT.

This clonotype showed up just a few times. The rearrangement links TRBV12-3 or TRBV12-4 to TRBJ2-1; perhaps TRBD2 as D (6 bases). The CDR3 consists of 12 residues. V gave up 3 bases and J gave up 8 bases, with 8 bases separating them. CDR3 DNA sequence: TGTGCCAGCAGTTTTTCGGGGGATGAGCAGTTCTTC. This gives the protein CASSFSGDEQFF.

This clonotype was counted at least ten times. The CDR3 spells CSVGPGTGLGYTF. The CDR3 bases are TGCAGCGTTGGGCCCGGGACAGGGCTTGGCTACACCTTC. The chain links TRBV29-1 to TRBJ1-2; 9 bases line up with TRBD1. The CDR3 covers 13 residues. The germline gives CDR1 SQVTM, CDR2 ANQGSEA. V was pared by 4 bases and J by 7 bases, with 7 bases of the junction left unmatched. Looking up the rest from reference TRBV29-1 and TRBJ1-2 gives the full variable domain: SAVISQKPSRDICQRGTSLTIQCQVDSQVTMMFWYRQQPGQSLTLIATANQGSEATYESGFVIDKFPISRPNLTFSTLTVSNMSPEDSSIYLCSVGPGTGLGYTFGSGTRLTVV.

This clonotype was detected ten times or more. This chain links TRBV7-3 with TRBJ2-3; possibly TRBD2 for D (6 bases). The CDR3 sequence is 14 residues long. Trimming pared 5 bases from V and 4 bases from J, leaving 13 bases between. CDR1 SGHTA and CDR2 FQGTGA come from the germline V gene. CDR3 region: CASSKAGSPDTQYF. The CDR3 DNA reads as TGTGCCAGCAGCAAGGCGGGGTCCCCAGATACGCAGTATTTT. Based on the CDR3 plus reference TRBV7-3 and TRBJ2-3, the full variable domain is GAGVSQTPSNKVTEKGKYVELRCDPISGHTALYWYRQSLGQGPEFLIYFQGTGAADDSGLPNDRFFAVRPEGSVSTLKIQRTERGDSAVYLCASSKAGSPDTQYFGPGTRLTVL.

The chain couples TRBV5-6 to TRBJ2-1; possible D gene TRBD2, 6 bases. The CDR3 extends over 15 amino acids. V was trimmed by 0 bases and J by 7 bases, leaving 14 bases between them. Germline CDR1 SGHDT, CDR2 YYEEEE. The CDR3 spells CASSLVGAGLNEQFF. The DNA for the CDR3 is TGTGCCAGCAGCTTGGTCGGCGCGGGATTAAATGAGCAGTTCTTC.